This TCR beta chain was retrieved from a study of shared clonotypes between healthy human individuals. Background on the study: The study used three CD4 naive, three CD4 memory, two CD8 naive and one CD8 memory plate per donor. Findings and caveats of the study: There were few donors, and this limited the genetic and exposure-history diversity represented.

The method was immunoSEQ multiplex PCR; TCRdb's version includes in-frame clones alone and lacks a portion of them. The sample has approximately 1.5 million clones; 98% are singletons. To note about this clone: Its matching antigen is unknown.

The healthy adult donors were HIV-negative and reported no recent acute infections or vaccinations. It was into CD45RA+ naive and CD45RA-negative memory subsets that the CD4+ cells were split. The TCR sequence derives from a man aged 30 to 39 in good health. The sequencing sample was made of naive CD4+ T cells sorted from blood. The subset denotes: CD45RA+ positively selected.

The CDR3 loop is CASSLGTQPQHF. CDR3 bases: TGTGCCAGCAGCTTAGGGACTCAGCCCCAGCATTTT. The chain has TRBV5-5 and TRBJ1-5, with a tentative D call TRBD1 (5 bases). Germline V gives CDR1 SGHKS, CDR2 YYEKEE (reference sequence). Trimming took off 2 bases at V and 6 bases at J, with 6 bases between the two ends. The CDR3 loop spans 12 amino acids.